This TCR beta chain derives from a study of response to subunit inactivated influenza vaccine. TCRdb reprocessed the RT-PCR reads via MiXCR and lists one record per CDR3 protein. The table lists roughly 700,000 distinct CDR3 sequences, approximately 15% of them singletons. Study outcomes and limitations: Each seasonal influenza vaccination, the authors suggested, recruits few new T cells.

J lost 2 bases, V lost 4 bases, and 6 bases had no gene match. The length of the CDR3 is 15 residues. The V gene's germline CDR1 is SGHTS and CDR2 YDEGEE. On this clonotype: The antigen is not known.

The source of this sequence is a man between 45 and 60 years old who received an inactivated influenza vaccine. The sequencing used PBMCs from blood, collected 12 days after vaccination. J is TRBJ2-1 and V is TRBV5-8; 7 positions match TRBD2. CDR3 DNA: TGTGCCAGCAGCAGCGGGGTGAGTCCCTACAATGAGCAGTTCTTC. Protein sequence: CASSSGVSPYNEQFF.